This T cell receptor (beta chain) originates from a study of shared clonotypes between healthy human individuals. Study findings and constraints: When naive CD4 clonotypes were compared across a handful of donors, 4% to 6.5% were shared. Expectations were that clonotype sharing among donors would be affected by sequencing depth.

Sequencing used immunoSEQ multiplex PCR; TCRdb keeps in-frame clones, though not all of them. The profile shows roughly 2.6 million clones, 85% to 95% of them singletons. This clone occurred once. Its antigen is still unknown. Germline V CDR1 and CDR2: SNHLY, FYNNEI. There are 15 residues in the CDR3. The V end was cut by 7 bases, the J end by 2 bases, with 15 bases between. The chain combines TRBV2 with TRBJ1-5, with a possible D match to TRBD1 (6 bases). Sequencing was performed on naive CD4+ T cells sorted from blood. Subset in this sample: CD45RA+ positively selected. The source of this sequence is a man between 18 and 29 years old in good health. The CDR3 coding sequence is TGTGCCAGCAAGGGCGATAGACAGGGCAATCAGCCCCAGCATTTT. Amino acid sequence: CASKGDRQGNQPQHF. The whole variable domain, remainder taken from reference TRBV2 and TRBJ1-5, is EPEVTQTPSHQVTQMGQEVILRCVPISNHLYFYWYRQILGQKVEFLVSFYNNEISEKSEIFDDQFSVERPDGSNFTLKIRSTKLEDSAMYFCASKGDRQGNQPQHFGDGTRLSIL.